This TCR beta chain was sequenced for a study of cytomegalovirus exposure and HLA in healthy donors. Study-level points and caveats: Certain indistinguishable V segments, among them TRBV6-2 and TRBV6-3, were excluded. Most likely, a cluster of highly shared sequence variants arose as a sequencing artifact. In a later analysis, parvovirus B19, influenza, CMV and Epstein-Barr virus appeared linked to several top co-occurrence clusters.

With 60 Vbeta and 13 Jbeta primers, the PCR was carried out. This table comes from immunoSEQ multiplex PCR, and its TCRdb copy is limited to in-frame clones, with some not included. The sample yields approximately 190,000 clones, 75% to 90% seen once. There are a few counts of this clone. The antigen remains unidentified. With V trimmed by 5 bases and J by 8 bases, 11 bases remained unmatched. Per the germline V gene, CDR1 is GTSNPN and CDR2 is SVGIG (reference sequence). This CDR3 comprises 14 residues. The material sequenced was PBMCs. The clonotype was recovered from a man aged 40-55 years in good health and CMV-seropositive. This chain joins TRBV30 and TRBJ1-4; TRBD1 aligns across 7 bases. The CDR3 DNA is TGTGCCTGGGGTAGAAACAGGGGTGGCGAAAAACTGTTTTTT. It yields the protein CAWGRNRGGEKLFF. The complete variable domain, with remaining parts taken from reference TRBV30 and TRBJ1-4, reads SQTIHQWPATLVQPVGSPLSLECTVEGTSNPNLYWYRQAAGRGLQLLFYSVGIGQISSEVPQNLSASRPQDRQFILSSKKLLLSDSGFYLCAWGRNRGGEKLFFGSGTQLSVL.